This entry lists 2 T cell receptor beta chains sequenced from one sample in a study of blood T cell repertoires in COVID-19. This table comes from immunoSEQ multiplex PCR, and its TCRdb copy is limited to in-frame clones, with some not included. The sample lists about 360,000 clones; more than 75% were seen once. The sequenced sample consisted of PBMCs or T cells enriched from blood (not recorded which). These receptor sequences come from a man aged 40-49 years in a cohort exposed to, infected with or recovered from COVID-19 (not recorded which).

This chain uses TRBV28 with TRBJ1-5, with 8 bases lining up with TRBD1. J lost 2 bases, V lost 5 bases, and 5 bases had no gene match. Germline V gene data show CDR1 as MDHEN and CDR2 as SYDVKM. The CDR3 consists of 15 residues. The CDR3 DNA is TGTGCCAGCAGTCCGCCGGGACAGGGCAATCAGCCCCAGCATTTT. It is translated as CASSPPGQGNQPQHF.

This clone was found a few times. This chain uses TRBV20-1 with TRBJ2-1; D unclear. This CDR3 has 11 residues. Looked up from germline, CDR1 is DFQATT and CDR2 is SNEGSKA (reference sequence). The V gene lost 3 bases and the J gene lost 4 bases, with 4 bases spanning the gap. CDR3 in amino acids: CSASGYNEQFF. CDR3 DNA: TGCAGTGCTAGCGGTTACAATGAGCAGTTCTTC.